The present TCR beta chain was sequenced within a study of blood T cell repertoires in COVID-19. Overall study context: Sites in the United States, Italy and Spain provided acute and convalescent COVID-19 samples. Sources were T cells, B-cell-depleted T cells, or PBMCs; the material itself was cDNA or gDNA.

V gave up 6 bases and J gave up 2 bases, with 8 bases separating them. The CDR3 runs 13 residues. CDR1 and CDR2 (germline): MNHNY, SVGAGI (reference sequence). How the authors handled the data: Researchers report that nucleated cell counts were estimated from reference gene primer amplification. Assay used: immunoSEQ multiplex PCR; TCRdb lists only in-frame clones, some missing. That table is the source of V, J and clone size, and D and trimming were worked out from the DNA. The sample has 90,000 or so clones, approximately 87% seen once. The specimen sequenced was peripheral blood. The sequence derives from a human donor in a cohort sampled during active COVID-19. The chain combines TRBV6-6 with TRBJ2-1; a weak D match, TRBD2 (5 bases). The CDR3 DNA reads TGTGCCAGCAGCCGGGGAACCTACAATGAGCAGTTCTTC. This codes for CASSRGTYNEQFF.